Given below is one T cell receptor (beta chain) in context. Its antigen is not known. This record belongs to a study of cytomegalovirus exposure and HLA in healthy donors. The PCR made use of 60 Vbeta and 13 Jbeta primers. The repertoire was sequenced with immunoSEQ multiplex PCR; TCRdb's copy has only in-frame clones and lacks some. The sample carries about 130,000 clones, about 80% recorded once. Broader study findings: In an earlier analysis, about 87% or about 30%: the productive usage of most TCR beta V segments.

Germline values: CDR1 MNHNS, CDR2 SASEGT. The CDR3 extends over 19 amino acids. J lost 0 bases, V lost 4 bases, and 8 bases had no gene match. The J gene is TRBJ2-6, the V gene TRBV6-1; 11 positions agree with TRBD1. The specimen was PBMCs. The sequence was collected from a man younger than 40 in good health and CMV-seropositive. The CDR3 bases are TGTGCCAGCAGTGTTCGGGACAGGGGGTGTTACTCTGGGGCCAACGTCCTGACTTTC. Amino acids: CASSVRDRGCYSGANVLTF.